Below, 2 T cell receptor beta chains from the same sample are listed, as sequenced in a study of cytomegalovirus exposure and HLA in healthy donors. Amplification used 60 Vbeta primers and 13 Jbeta primers. Produced via immunoSEQ multiplex PCR; TCRdb's table is partial and in-frame only. The sample yields 85,000 to 100,000 clones, around 86% seen once. Material: PBMCs. These receptors all stem from a man between 25 and 39 years old in good health and CMV-seropositive.

The chain couples TRBV29-1 to TRBJ2-5; tentative D call: TRBD2 (5 bases). CDR1 and CDR2 (germline): SQVTM, ANQGSEA. V shed 7 bases and J shed 3 bases, with 12 bases lying between them. There are 12 residues in the CDR3. CDR3 DNA: TGCAGCGCCGTAGGAGGTAAAGAGACCCAGTACTTC. Translation gives CSAVGGKETQYF. Complete variable domain (other parts from reference TRBV29-1 and TRBJ2-5): SAVISQKPSRDICQRGTSLTIQCQVDSQVTMMFWYRQQPGQSLTLIATANQGSEATYESGFVIDKFPISRPNLTFSTLTVSNMSPEDSSIYLCSAVGGKETQYFGPGTRLLVL.

The chain combines TRBV15 with TRBJ2-5, with no clear D. Trimming left V 3 bases short and J 5 bases short, with 16 bases between. The CDR3 is 15 residues long. Germline values: CDR1 LNHNV, CDR2 YYDKDF (reference sequence). In DNA, the CDR3 is TGTGCCACCAGCAGGAGACATAAGCTACGGGAGACCCAGTACTTC. Its translation: CATSRRHKLRETQYF.